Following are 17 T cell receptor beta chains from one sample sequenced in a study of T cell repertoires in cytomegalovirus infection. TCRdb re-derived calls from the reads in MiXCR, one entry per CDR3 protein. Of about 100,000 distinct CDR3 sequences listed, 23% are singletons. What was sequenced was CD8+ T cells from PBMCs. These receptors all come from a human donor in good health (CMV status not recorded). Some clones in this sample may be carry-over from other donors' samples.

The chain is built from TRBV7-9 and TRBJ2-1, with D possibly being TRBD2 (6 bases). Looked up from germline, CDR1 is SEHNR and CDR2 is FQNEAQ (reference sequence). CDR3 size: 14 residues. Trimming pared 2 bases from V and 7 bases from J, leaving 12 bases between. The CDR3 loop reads CASSLSLAMNEQFF. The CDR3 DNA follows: TGTGCCAGCAGCTTAAGCCTAGCGATGAATGAGCAGTTCTTC.

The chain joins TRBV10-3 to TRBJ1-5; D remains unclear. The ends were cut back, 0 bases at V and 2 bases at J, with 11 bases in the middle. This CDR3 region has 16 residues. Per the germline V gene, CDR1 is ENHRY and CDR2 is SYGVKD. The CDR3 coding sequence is TGTGCCATCAGTGAGTCGGAGGGCCTGGGCAATCAGCCCCAGCATTTT. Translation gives CAISESEGLGNQPQHF.

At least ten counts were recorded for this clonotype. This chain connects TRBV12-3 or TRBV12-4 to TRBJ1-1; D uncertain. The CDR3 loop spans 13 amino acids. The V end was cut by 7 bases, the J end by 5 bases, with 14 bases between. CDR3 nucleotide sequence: TGTGCCAGCACCCTCCTCGGACGAACTGAAGCTTTCTTT. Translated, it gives CASTLLGRTEAFF.

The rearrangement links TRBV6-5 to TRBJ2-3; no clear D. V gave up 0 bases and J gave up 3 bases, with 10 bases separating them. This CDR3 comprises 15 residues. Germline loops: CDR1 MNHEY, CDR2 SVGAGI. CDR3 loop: CASSYSLLGTDTQYF. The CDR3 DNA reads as TGTGCCAGCAGTTACTCTCTTCTGGGGACAGATACGCAGTATTTT.

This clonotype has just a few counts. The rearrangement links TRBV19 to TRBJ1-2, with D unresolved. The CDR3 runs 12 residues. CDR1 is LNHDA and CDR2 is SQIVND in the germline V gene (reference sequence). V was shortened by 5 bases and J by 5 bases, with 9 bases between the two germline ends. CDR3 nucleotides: TGTGCCAGTAGTCTCAGACGTTATGGCTACACCTTC. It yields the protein CASSLRRYGYTF.

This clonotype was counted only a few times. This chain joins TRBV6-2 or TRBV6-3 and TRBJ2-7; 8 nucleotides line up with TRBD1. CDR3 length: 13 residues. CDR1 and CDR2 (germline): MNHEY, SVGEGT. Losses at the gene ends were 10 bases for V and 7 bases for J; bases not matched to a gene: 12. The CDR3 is CATNHRTGWEQYF. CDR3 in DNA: TGTGCCACCAACCATCGGACAGGGTGGGAGCAGTACTTC.

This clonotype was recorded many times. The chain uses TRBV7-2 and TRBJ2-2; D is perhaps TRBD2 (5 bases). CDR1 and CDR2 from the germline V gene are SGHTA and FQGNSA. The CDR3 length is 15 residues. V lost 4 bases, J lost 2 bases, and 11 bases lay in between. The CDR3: CASSYPAGNTGELFF. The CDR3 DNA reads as TGTGCCAGCAGCTATCCTGCGGGTAACACCGGGGAGCTGTTTTTT.

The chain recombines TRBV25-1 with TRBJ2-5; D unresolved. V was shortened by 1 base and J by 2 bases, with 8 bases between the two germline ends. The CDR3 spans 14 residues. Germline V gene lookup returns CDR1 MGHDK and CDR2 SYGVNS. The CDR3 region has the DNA TGTGCCAGCAGTGAATTTACCCTGCAAGAGACCCAGTACTTC. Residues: CASSEFTLQETQYF.

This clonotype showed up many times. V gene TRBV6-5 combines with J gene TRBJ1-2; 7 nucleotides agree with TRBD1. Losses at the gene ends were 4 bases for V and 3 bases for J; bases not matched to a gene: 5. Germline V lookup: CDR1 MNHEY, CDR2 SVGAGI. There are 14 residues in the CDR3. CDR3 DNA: TGTGCCAGCAGTTCAGGGGGTGGTGACTATGGCTACACCTTC. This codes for CASSSGGGDYGYTF.

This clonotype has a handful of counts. CDR3 residues: CAISGLSGFGTYEQYF. CDR3 DNA: TGTGCCATCAGTGGGCTATCGGGGTTCGGGACCTACGAGCAGTACTTC. J is TRBJ2-7 and V is TRBV10-3, with a weak D call TRBD2 (5 bases). V was cut by 4 bases and J by 2 bases, with 18 bases left in between. CDR1 and CDR2 (germline): ENHRY, SYGVKD. The CDR3 length is 16 residues.

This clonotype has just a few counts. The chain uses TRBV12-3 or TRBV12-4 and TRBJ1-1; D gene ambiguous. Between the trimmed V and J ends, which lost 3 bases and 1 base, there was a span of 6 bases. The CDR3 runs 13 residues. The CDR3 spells CASSFGPNTEAFF. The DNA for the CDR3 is TGTGCCAGCAGTTTCGGACCGAACACTGAAGCTTTCTTT.

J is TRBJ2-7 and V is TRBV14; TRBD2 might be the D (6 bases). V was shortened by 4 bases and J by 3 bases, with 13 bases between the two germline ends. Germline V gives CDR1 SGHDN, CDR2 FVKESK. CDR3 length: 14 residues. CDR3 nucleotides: TGTGCCAGCAGCCCCCGTCGGAGGGACTACGAGCAGTACTTC. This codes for CASSPRRRDYEQYF. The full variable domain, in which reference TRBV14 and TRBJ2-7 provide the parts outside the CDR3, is EAGVTQFPSHSVIEKGQTVTLRCDPISGHDNLYWYRRVMGKEIKFLLHFVKESKQDESGMPNNRFLAERTGGTYSTLKVQPAELEDSGVYFCASSPRRRDYEQYFGPGTRLTVT.

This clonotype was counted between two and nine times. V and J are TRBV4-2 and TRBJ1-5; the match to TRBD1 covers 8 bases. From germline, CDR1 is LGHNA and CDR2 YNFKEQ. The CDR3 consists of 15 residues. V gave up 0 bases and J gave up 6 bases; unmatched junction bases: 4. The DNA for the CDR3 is TGTGCCAGCAGCCAAGACGGACAGGGAGTTCAGCCCCAGCATTTT. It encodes CASSQDGQGVQPQHF.

The CDR3, as DNA: TGCAGTGCTGGAGGACTAGCGGGAGGGCCTTATGAGCAGTTCTTC. It codes for CSAGGLAGGPYEQFF. J is TRBJ2-1 and V is TRBV20-1, with 15 bases identical to TRBD2. In germline, CDR1 is DFQATT, CDR2 SNEGSKA (reference sequence). The V and J ends lost 5 bases and 8 bases, in that order; junction bases with no gene match: 7. CDR3 length equals 15 residues.

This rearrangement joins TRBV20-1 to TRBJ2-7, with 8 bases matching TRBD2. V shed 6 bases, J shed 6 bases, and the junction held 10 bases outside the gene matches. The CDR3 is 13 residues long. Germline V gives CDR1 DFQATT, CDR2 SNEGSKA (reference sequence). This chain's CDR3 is CSAERERSPEQYF. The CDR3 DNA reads TGCAGTGCGGAGCGGGAGCGCTCCCCCGAGCAGTACTTC.

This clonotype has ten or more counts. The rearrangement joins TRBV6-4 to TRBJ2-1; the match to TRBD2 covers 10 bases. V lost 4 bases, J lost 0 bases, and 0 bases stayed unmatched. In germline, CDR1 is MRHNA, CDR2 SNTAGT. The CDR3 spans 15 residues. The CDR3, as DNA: TGTGCCAGCAGTGGGACTAGCGGCTCCTACAATGAGCAGTTCTTC. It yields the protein CASSGTSGSYNEQFF.

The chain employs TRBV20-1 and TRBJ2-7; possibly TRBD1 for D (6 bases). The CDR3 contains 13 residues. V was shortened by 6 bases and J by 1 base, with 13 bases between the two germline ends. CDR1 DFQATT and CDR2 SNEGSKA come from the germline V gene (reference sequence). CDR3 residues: CSAEGQLSYEQYF. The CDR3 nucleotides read TGCAGTGCCGAAGGACAGCTATCCTACGAGCAGTACTTC.